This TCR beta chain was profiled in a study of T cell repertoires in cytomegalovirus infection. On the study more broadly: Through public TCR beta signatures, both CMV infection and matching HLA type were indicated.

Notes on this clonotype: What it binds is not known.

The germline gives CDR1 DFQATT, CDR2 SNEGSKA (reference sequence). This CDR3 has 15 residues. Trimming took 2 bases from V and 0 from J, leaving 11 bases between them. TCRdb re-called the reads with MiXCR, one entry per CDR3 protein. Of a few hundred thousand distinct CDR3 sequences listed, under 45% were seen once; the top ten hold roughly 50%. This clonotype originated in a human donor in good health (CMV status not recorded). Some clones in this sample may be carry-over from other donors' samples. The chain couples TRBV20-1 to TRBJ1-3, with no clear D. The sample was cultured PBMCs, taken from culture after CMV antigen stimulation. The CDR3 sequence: CSARPFDTSGNTIYF. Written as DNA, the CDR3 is TGCAGTGCTAGACCCTTCGACACCTCTGGAAACACCATATATTTT.